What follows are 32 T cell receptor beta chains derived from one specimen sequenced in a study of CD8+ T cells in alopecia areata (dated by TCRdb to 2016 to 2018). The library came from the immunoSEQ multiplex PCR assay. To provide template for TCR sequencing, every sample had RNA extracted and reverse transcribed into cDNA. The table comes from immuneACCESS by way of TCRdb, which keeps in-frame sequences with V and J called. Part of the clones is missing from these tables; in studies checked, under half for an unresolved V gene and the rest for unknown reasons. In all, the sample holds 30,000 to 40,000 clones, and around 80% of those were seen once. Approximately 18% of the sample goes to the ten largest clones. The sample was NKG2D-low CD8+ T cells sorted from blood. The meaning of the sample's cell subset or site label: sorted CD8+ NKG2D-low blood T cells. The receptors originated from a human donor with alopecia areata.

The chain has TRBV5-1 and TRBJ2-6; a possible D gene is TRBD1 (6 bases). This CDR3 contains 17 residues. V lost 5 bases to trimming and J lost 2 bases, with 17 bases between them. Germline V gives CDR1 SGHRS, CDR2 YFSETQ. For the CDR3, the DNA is TGCGCCAGCAGGCGATCGGGACAAAAGGCTGGGGCCAACGTCCTGACTTTC. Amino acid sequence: CASRRSGQKAGANVLTF.

CDR3 region: CASSWPGGFTEAFF. For the CDR3, the DNA is TGTGCCAGCAGTTGGCCAGGGGGTTTTACTGAAGCTTTCTTT. V usage is TRBV7-9 and J usage is TRBJ1-1, with 7 nucleotides matching TRBD1. The ends lost 6 bases at V and 5 bases at J; junction bases unmatched: 9. This CDR3 spans 14 amino acids. The germline V gene has CDR1 SEHNR and CDR2 FQNEAQ (reference sequence).

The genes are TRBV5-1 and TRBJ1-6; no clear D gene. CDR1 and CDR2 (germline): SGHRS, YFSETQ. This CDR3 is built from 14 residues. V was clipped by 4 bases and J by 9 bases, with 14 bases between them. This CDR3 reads CASSPQEGFSPLHF. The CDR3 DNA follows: TGCGCCAGCAGCCCTCAGGAAGGGTTTTCACCCCTCCACTTT.

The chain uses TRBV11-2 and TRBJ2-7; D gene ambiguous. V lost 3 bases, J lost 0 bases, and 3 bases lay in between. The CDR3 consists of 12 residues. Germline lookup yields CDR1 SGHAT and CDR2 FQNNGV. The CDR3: CASSFPSYEQYF. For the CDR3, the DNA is TGTGCCAGCAGCTTCCCCTCCTACGAGCAGTACTTC.

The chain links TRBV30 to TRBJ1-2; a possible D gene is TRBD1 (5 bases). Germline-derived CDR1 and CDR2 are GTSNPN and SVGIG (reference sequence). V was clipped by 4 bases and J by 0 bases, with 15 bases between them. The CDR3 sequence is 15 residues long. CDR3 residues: CAWMNAGYTNYGYTF. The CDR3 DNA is TGTGCCTGGATGAATGCAGGGTATACTAACTATGGCTACACCTTC.

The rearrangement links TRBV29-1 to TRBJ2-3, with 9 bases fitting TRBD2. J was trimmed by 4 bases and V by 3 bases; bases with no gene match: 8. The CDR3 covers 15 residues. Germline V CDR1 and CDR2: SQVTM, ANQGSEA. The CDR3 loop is CSVEYVAGVSDTQYF. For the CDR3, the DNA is TGCAGCGTTGAGTATGTAGCGGGAGTATCAGATACGCAGTATTTT.

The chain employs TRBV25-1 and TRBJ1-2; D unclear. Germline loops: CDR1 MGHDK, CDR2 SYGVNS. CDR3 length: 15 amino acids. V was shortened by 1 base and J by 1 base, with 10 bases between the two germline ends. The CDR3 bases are TGTGCCAGCAGTGAATGGCAGGATATTAACTATGGCTACACCTTC. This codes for CASSEWQDINYGYTF.

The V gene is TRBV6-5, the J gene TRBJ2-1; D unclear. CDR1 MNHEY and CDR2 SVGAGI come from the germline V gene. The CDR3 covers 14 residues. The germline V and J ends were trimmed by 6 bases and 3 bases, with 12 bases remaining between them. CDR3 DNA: TGTGCCAGCAGCCAGAAACTAAGCTACAATGAGCAGTTCTTC. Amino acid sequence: CASSQKLSYNEQFF.

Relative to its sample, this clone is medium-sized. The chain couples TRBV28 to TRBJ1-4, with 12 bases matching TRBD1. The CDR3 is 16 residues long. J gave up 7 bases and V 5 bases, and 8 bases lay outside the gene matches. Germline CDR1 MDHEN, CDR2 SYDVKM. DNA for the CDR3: TGTGCCAGCAGTCTGGGGACAGGGGGCGCGGGTGAAAAACTGTTTTTT. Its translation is CASSLGTGGAGEKLFF.

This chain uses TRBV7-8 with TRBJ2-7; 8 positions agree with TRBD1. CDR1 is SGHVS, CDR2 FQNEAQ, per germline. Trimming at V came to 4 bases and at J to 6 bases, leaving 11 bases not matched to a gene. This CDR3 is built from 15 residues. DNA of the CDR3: TGTGCCAGCAGCTCTCCTGACAGGGGTCTGTCCGAGCAGTACTTC. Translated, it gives CASSSPDRGLSEQYF.

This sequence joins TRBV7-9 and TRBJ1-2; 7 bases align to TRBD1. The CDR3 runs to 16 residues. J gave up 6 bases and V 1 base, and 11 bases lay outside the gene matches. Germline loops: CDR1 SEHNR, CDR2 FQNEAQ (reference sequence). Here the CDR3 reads CASSLVSQGEIDGYTF. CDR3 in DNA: TGTGCCAGCAGCTTAGTATCGCAGGGGGAAATCGATGGCTACACCTTC.

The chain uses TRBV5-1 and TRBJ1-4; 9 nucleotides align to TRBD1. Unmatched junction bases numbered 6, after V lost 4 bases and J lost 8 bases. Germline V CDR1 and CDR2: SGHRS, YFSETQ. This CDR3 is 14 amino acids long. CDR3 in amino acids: CASSPGQGIEKLFF. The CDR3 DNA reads TGCGCCAGCAGCCCGGGACAGGGTATCGAAAAACTGTTTTTT.

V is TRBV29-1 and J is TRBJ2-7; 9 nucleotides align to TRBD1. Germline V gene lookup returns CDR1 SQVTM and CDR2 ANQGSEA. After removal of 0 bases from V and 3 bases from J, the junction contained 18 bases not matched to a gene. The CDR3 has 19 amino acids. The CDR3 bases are TGCAGCGTTGAAGATCATCCCGAGGGACAGGGTGTAAAGGACTACGAGCAGTACTTC. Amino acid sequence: CSVEDHPEGQGVKDYEQYF.

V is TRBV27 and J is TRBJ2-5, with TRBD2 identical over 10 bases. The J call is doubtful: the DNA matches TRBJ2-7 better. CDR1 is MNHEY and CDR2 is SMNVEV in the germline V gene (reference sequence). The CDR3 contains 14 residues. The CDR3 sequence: CASSNLAGVREQYF. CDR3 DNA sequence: TGTGCCAGCAGTAATCTAGCGGGGGTTCGCGAGCAGTACTTC.

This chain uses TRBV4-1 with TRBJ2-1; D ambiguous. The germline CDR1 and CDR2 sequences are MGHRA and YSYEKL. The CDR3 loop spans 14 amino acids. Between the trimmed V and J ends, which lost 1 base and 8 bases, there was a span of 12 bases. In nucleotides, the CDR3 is TGCGCCAGCAGCCAAGGTGCTGGTGGGGATGAGCAGTTCTTC. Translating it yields CASSQGAGGDEQFF.

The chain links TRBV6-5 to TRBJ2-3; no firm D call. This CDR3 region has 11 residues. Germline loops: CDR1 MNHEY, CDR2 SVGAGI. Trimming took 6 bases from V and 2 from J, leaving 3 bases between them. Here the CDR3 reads CASRLTDTQYF. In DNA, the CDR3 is TGTGCCAGCAGACTCACAGATACGCAGTATTTT.

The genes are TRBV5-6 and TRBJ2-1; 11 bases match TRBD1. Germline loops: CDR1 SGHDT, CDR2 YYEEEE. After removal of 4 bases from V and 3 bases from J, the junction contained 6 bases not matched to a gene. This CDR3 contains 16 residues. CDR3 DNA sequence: TGTGCCAGCAGCCAAGGGGACAGGGGGAACTACAATGAGCAGTTCTTC. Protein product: CASSQGDRGNYNEQFF.

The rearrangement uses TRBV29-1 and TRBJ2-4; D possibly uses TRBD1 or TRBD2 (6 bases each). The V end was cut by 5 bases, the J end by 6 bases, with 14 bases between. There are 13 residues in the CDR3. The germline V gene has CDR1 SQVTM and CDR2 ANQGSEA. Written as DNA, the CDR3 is TGCAGCGTTCTGGGGGGCCTAGGAAACATTCAGTACTTC. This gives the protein CSVLGGLGNIQYF.

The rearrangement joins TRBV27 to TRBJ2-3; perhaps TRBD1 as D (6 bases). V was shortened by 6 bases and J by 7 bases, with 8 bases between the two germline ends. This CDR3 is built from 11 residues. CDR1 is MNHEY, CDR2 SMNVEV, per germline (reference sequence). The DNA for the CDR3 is TGTGCCAGCAGCACAGGGAATACGCAGTATTTT. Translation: CASSTGNTQYF.

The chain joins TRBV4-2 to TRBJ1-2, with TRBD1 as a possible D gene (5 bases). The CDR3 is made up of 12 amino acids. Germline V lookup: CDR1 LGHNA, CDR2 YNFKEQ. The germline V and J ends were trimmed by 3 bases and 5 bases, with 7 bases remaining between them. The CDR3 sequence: CASSQGRYGYTF. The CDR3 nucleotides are TGTGCCAGCAGCCAGGGACGGTATGGCTACACCTTC.

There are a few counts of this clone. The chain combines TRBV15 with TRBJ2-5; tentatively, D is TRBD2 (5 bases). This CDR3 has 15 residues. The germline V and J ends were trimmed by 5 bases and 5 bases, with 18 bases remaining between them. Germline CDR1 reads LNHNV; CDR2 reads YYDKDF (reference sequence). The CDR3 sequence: CATSGPRSGTETQYF. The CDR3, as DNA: TGTGCCACCAGCGGACCTAGAAGCGGTACCGAGACCCAGTACTTC.

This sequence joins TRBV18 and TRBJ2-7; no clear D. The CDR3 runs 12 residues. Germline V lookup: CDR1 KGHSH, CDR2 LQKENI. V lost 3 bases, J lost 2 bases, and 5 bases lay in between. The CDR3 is CASSPSAYEQYF. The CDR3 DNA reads TGTGCCAGCTCACCGAGTGCCTACGAGCAGTACTTC.

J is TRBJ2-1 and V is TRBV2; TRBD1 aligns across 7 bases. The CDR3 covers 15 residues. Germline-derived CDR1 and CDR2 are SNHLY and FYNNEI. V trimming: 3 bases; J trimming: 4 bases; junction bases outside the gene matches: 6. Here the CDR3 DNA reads TGTGCCAGCAGTGACTTACAGGGGTCGTACAATGAGCAGTTCTTC. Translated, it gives CASSDLQGSYNEQFF.

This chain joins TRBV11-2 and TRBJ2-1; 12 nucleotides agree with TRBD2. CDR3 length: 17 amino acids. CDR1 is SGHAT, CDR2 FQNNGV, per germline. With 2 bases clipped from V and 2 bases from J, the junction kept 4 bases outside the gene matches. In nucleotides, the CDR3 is TGTGCCAGCAGCTTACTGACTAGCGGGAGTCCCTACAATGAGCAGTTCTTC. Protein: CASSLLTSGSPYNEQFF.

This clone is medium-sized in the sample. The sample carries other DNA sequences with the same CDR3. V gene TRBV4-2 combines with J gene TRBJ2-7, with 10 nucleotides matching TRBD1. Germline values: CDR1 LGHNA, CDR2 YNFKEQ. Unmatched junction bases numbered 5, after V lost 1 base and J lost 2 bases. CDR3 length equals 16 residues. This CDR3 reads CASSQGTGTGAYEQYF. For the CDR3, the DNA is TGTGCCAGCAGCCAAGGGACCGGGACAGGGGCCTACGAGCAGTACTTC.

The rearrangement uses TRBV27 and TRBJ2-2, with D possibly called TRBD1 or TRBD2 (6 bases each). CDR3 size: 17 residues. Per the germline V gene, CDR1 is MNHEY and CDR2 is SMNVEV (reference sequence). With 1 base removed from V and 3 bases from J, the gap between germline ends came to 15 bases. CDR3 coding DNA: TGTGCCAGCAGTTTATATGGGGGGCAGATGGACACCGGGGAGCTGTTTTTT. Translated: CASSLYGGQMDTGELFF.

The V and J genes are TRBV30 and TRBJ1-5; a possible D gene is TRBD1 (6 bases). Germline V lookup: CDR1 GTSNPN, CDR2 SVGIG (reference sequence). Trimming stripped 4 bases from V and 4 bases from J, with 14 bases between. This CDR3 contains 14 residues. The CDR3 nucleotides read TGTGCCTGGACCATCGGACAGTTAAATCAGCCCCAGCATTTT. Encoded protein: CAWTIGQLNQPQHF.

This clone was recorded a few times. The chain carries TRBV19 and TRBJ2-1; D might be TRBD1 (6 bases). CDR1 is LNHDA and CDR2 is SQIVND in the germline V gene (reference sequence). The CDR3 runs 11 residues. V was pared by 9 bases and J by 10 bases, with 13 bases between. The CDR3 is CASSRGTEQFF. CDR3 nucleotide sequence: TGTGCCAGCAGCAGGGGTACGGAGCAGTTCTTC.

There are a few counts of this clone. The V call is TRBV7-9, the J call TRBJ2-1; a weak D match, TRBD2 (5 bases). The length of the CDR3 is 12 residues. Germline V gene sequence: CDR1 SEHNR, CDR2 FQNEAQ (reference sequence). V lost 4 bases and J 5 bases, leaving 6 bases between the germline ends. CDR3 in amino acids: CASSWGDNEQFF. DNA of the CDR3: TGTGCCAGCAGCTGGGGAGACAATGAGCAGTTCTTC.

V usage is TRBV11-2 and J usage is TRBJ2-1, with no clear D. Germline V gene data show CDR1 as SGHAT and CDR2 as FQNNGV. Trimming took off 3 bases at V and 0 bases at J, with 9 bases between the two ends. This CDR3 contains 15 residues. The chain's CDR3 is CASSFVGSSYNEQFF. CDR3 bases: TGTGCCAGCAGCTTCGTTGGCAGCTCCTACAATGAGCAGTTCTTC.

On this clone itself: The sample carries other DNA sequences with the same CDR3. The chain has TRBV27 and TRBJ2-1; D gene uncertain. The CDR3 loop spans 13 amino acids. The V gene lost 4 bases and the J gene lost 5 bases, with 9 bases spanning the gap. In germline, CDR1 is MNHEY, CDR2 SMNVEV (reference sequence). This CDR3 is CASSSDTDNEQFF. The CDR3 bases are TGTGCCAGCAGTTCCGATACAGACAATGAGCAGTTCTTC.

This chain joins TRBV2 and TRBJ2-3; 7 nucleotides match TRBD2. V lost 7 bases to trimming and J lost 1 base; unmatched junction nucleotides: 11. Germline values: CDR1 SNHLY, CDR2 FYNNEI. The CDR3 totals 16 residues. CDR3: CASTPRGGTRTDTQYF. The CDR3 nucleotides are TGTGCCAGCACCCCCCGGGGAGGGACCCGCACAGATACGCAGTATTTT.